Below, 8 T cell receptor beta chains from the same sample are listed, as sequenced in a study of blood T cell repertoires in COVID-19. This table comes from immunoSEQ multiplex PCR, and its TCRdb copy is limited to in-frame clones, with some not included. The sample includes some 77,000 clones, over 80% seen only once; the top ten take 1.8%. Source material: peripheral blood. These receptors were obtained from a woman aged 55-75 years with acute or convalescent COVID-19.

This CDR3 is CASSLYRANQPQHF. The CDR3 nucleotides read TGTGCCAGCAGTTTATACAGGGCGAATCAGCCCCAGCATTTT. The rearrangement joins TRBV27 to TRBJ1-5, with a weak D call TRBD1 (6 bases). The length of the CDR3 is 14 residues. Per germline, CDR1 MNHEY and CDR2 SMNVEV (reference sequence). The V end lost 1 base, the J end lost 4 bases, and 8 bases lay between the germline ends.

This clone was seen only once. The chain employs TRBV2 and TRBJ1-5; D gene uncertain. The germline V gene has CDR1 SNHLY and CDR2 FYNNEI. Trimming left V 4 bases short and J 1 base short, with 11 bases between. This CDR3 has 15 amino acids. The CDR3 nucleotides are TGTGCCAGCAGTGGGCGATCGGGAAGCAATCAGCCCCAGCATTTT. Amino acids: CASSGRSGSNQPQHF.

The J gene is TRBJ1-5, the V gene TRBV19, with a weak D call TRBD1 (5 bases). CDR1 is LNHDA, CDR2 SQIVND, per germline (reference sequence). The CDR3 runs to 14 residues. Deletions cut 7 bases from V and 2 bases from J, with 12 bases between. The CDR3 coding sequence is TGTGCCAGTAAACCCTCCAGGGGCAATCAGCCCCAGCATTTT. Translation gives CASKPSRGNQPQHF. Full variable domain (remainder filled in from reference TRBV19 and TRBJ1-5): DGGITQSPKYLFRKEGQNVTLSCEQNLNHDAMYWYRQDPGQGLRLIYYSQIVNDFQKGDIAEGYSVSREKKESFPLTVTSAQKNPTAFYLCASKPSRGNQPQHFGDGTRLSIL.

The J gene is TRBJ2-2, the V gene TRBV7-3; tentative D call: TRBD2 (5 bases). Germline-derived CDR1 and CDR2 are SGHTA and FQGTGA. This CDR3 has 16 amino acids. V gave up 5 bases and J gave up 4 bases, with 17 bases separating them. This CDR3 is CASSPASGGGTGELFF. The CDR3 bases are TGTGCCAGCAGCCCCGCGTCTGGAGGAGGCACCGGGGAGCTGTTTTTT.

The chain recombines TRBV28 with TRBJ1-2; TRBD1 might be the D (6 bases). CDR1 is MDHEN and CDR2 is SYDVKM in the germline V gene. V lost 7 bases and J 8 bases, leaving 23 bases between the germline ends. CDR3 length equals 15 residues. DNA of the CDR3: TGTGCCAGCACCTTCCCTACAGGGTCCTTAAGCGGCTACACCTTC. It is translated as CASTFPTGSLSGYTF.

This clone showed up just once. The chain has TRBV11-2 and TRBJ1-6, with TRBD1 matching 7 bases. V gave up 1 base and J gave up 10 bases; unmatched junction bases: 4. CDR3 length: 14 residues. The V gene's germline CDR1 is SGHAT and CDR2 FQNNGV. DNA for the CDR3: TGTGCCAGCAGCTTAGGGCAGGGGGGCTCACCCCTCCACTTT. It yields the protein CASSLGQGGSPLHF.

The chain combines TRBV7-2 with TRBJ1-5; a possible D gene is TRBD1 (5 bases). The CDR3 extends over 16 amino acids. The germline V gene has CDR1 SGHTA and CDR2 FQGNSA. V shed 5 bases and J shed 7 bases, with 21 bases lying between them. The CDR3 protein is CASSVGILGGGQPQHF. DNA of the CDR3: TGTGCCAGCAGCGTAGGGATTTTGGGGGGAGGACAGCCCCAGCATTTT.

The DNA for the CDR3 is TGTGCCAGTAGCACCACAGGGGGCCGGACTGAAGCTTTCTTT. Encoded protein: CASSTTGGRTEAFF. The chain couples TRBV19 to TRBJ1-1; 9 bases are a match to TRBD1. The CDR3 totals 14 residues. Germline V gives CDR1 LNHDA, CDR2 SQIVND (reference sequence). J was trimmed by 5 bases and V by 6 bases; bases with no gene match: 7.